This record concerns one T cell receptor (beta chain) sequence. Everyone who took part was roughly 18 to 89 years old, and they came from about two dozen US areas. Each recovered donor of Cohort 3 presented with two negative PCRs, clearance, or symptom resolution. The germline V gene encodes CDR1 LNHDA and CDR2 SQIVND (reference sequence). The ends were cut back, 6 bases at V and 12 bases at J, with 18 bases in the middle. The CDR3 spans 13 residues. This record comes from a study of blood T cell repertoires in COVID-19. About the research overall: The United States, Italy and Spain were the sources of the acute and convalescent COVID-19 samples.

Generated by immunoSEQ multiplex PCR, the TCRdb table keeps only in-frame clones and is missing some. The sample lists around 100,000 clones; around 86% were seen once. This sequence joins TRBV19 and TRBJ1-5, with a weak D call TRBD1 (6 bases). Sequences were obtained from PBMCs or T cells enriched from blood (not recorded which). The TCR originated in a woman between 45 and 60 years old who had recovered from COVID-19. The CDR3 sequence is CASSHRAGAFQHF. CDR3 coding DNA: TGTGCCAGTAGCCATAGAGCGGGGGCGTTCCAGCATTTT.